These T cell receptor beta chains were read from a single sample in a study of PD-1 blockade in classical Hodgkin lymphoma. Only in-frame clones appear in the TCRdb table, and some are missing; sequencing was by immunoSEQ multiplex PCR. The sample yields approximately 99,000 clones, 89% seen once. The sequences come from peripheral blood mononuclear cells (PBMCs), collected before the second cycle of nivolumab. All receptors come from a human donor with classical Hodgkin lymphoma. CDR3s include the opening cysteine and the closing phenylalanine or tryptophan. Fields, in order: CDR3 length, clone size, V gene, D gene, J gene, CDR3 protein, CDR3 DNA. A D gene is named only where the DNA matches it firmly. Clone size is given for some rows only: seen once, a few or many times, or a class if the clone is expanded.

16,once,TRBV19,-,TRBJ2-6,CASSIGQSNGANVLTF,TGTGCCAGTAGTATCGGACAGTCTAACGGGGCCAACGTCCTGACTTTC
17,-,TRBV7-7,TRBD1,TRBJ1-1,CASSPLGQGLSNTEAFF,TGTGCCAGCAGCCCCTTGGGACAGGGGTTGTCGAACACTGAAGCTTTCTTT
12,-,TRBV29-1,-,TRBJ1-1,CSTSRANTEAFF,TGCAGCACCTCCAGAGCGAACACTGAAGCTTTCTTT
14,once,TRBV19,-,TRBJ1-1,CASSFGGENTEAFF,TGTGCCAGTAGTTTTGGGGGCGAGAACACTGAAGCTTTCTTT
17,-,TRBV19,-,TRBJ1-5,CASQSPGNLNKGQPQHF,TGTGCCAGCCAGAGTCCCGGGAACCTTAACAAAGGGCAGCCCCAGCATTTT
16,-,TRBV9,TRBD2,TRBJ2-1,CASSPTPSGRADEQFF,TGTGCCAGCAGCCCGACCCCTAGCGGGAGGGCGGATGAGCAGTTCTTC
15,-,TRBV7-2,TRBD1,TRBJ1-1,CASSFRQGKNTEAFF,TGTGCCAGCAGCTTTCGACAGGGGAAGAACACTGAAGCTTTCTTT
18,many,TRBV25-1,-,TRBJ2-3,CASSEEGPGRTTTDTQYF,TGTGCCAGCAGTGAAGAGGGTCCCGGCAGAACAACAACAGATACGCAGTATTTT
17,-,TRBV2,-,TRBJ1-1,CASSERLPGAGGSEAFF,TGTGCCAGCAGCGAAAGGTTACCCGGGGCGGGAGGGTCTGAAGCTTTCTTT
19,-,TRBV7-2,TRBD1,TRBJ1-2,CASSLALGTGGPAGYGYTF,TGTGCCAGCAGCTTAGCGCTGGGGACAGGGGGGCCCGCGGGCTATGGCTACACCTTC
14,-,TRBV7-2,TRBD1,TRBJ2-7,CASSLAGTAYEQYF,TGTGCCAGCAGCTTAGCGGGGACAGCCTACGAGCAGTACTTC
15,-,TRBV6-5,-,TRBJ1-1,CASSPEGPRNTEAFF,TGTGCCAGCAGCCCGGAGGGACCGAGAAACACTGAAGCTTTCTTT
13,-,TRBV29-1,-,TRBJ1-5,CSVAKTVGQPQHF,TGCAGCGTTGCTAAAACGGTGGGACAGCCCCAGCATTTT
14,-,TRBV5-1,-,TRBJ1-2,CASRQDEGSGGYTF,TGCGCCAGCAGACAGGACGAAGGGTCGGGTGGCTACACCTTC
16,-,TRBV5-1,TRBD1,TRBJ1-6,CASSLASGQVASPLHF,TGCGCCAGCAGCTTGGCTTCGGGACAGGTAGCTTCACCCCTCCACTTT
14,-,TRBV30,-,TRBJ1-3,CAWSTVVSGNTIYF,TGTGCCTGGAGTACTGTGGTCTCTGGAAACACCATATATTTT
13,-,TRBV27,-,TRBJ2-7,CASSLRRADEQYF,TGTGCCAGCAGTTTACGCAGGGCGGACGAGCAGTACTTC
15,once,TRBV6-5,TRBD2,TRBJ2-5,CASSYVAGGGETQYF,TGTGCCAGCAGTTACGTAGCGGGAGGAGGGGAGACCCAGTACTTC
13,-,TRBV29-1,-,TRBJ1-5,CSVEDSNGQPQHF,TGCAGCGTTGAAGATTCCAACGGTCAGCCCCAGCATTTT
12,-,TRBV30,-,TRBJ1-2,CACPQGYGGYTF,TGTGCCTGCCCACAGGGTTATGGAGGCTACACCTTC
17,once,TRBV10-3,TRBD2,TRBJ2-1,CAISEPISGRPYNEQFF,TGTGCCATCAGTGAGCCCATTAGCGGGAGGCCCTACAATGAGCAGTTCTTC
15,-,TRBV28,-,TRBJ1-1,CASSPHQVSNTEAFF,TGTGCCAGCAGTCCTCATCAGGTGTCGAACACTGAAGCTTTCTTT
15,-,TRBV6-5,-,TRBJ1-5,CASSSGTVSNQPQHF,TGTGCCAGCAGCTCCGGGACGGTCAGCAATCAGCCCCAGCATTTT
15,-,TRBV27,-,TRBJ2-5,CASSLSGFGGETQYF,TGTGCCAGCAGTTTATCGGGTTTTGGGGGAGAGACCCAGTACTTC
12,-,TRBV10-2,-,TRBJ1-1,CASSTPNTEAFF,TGCGCCAGCTCAACCCCGAACACTGAAGCTTTCTTT
13,-,TRBV29-1,TRBD1,TRBJ2-2,CSGRDRNTGELFF,TGCAGCGGCCGGGACAGGAACACCGGGGAGCTGTTTTTT
13,-,TRBV7-7,-,TRBJ1-1,CASSFAENTEAFF,TGTGCTAGCAGCTTCGCAGAGAACACTGAAGCTTTCTTT
16,-,TRBV18,TRBD1,TRBJ1-1,CASSPGTGGMNTEAFF,TGTGCCAGCTCACCAGGGACAGGGGGCATGAACACTGAAGCTTTCTTT
14,-,TRBV19,-,TRBJ2-7,CASSSGLRLYEQYF,TGTGCCAGTAGTTCGGGACTTCGCCTATACGAGCAGTACTTC
16,-,TRBV5-1,TRBD2,TRBJ2-1,CASTSGGGSSYNEQFF,TGCGCCAGCACCTCCGGCGGCGGGAGCTCCTACAATGAGCAGTTCTTC
14,once,TRBV6-5,TRBD2,TRBJ2-1,CASSYPSGRNEQFF,TGTGCCAGCAGTTACCCCAGCGGGAGGAATGAGCAGTTCTTC
16,-,TRBV5-4,-,TRBJ2-3,CASSLGTGSSTDTQYF,TGTGCCAGCAGCTTGGGTACAGGATCTAGCACAGATACGCAGTATTTT
15,-,TRBV7-9,-,TRBJ1-4,CASSAILRNNEKLFF,TGTGCCAGCAGCGCAATACTGCGGAATAATGAAAAACTGTTTTTT
15,-,TRBV7-6,TRBD2,TRBJ2-7,CASSKTSGSSYEQYF,TGTGCCAGCAGCAAGACTAGCGGGAGCTCCTACGAGCAGTACTTC
13,-,TRBV7-8,-,TRBJ2-5,CASSFTPGETQYF,TGTGCCAGCAGCTTTACCCCTGGCGAGACCCAGTACTTC
15,-,TRBV7-9,-,TRBJ1-1,CASSLAGGMNTEAFF,TGTGCCAGCAGCTTAGCCGGAGGAATGAACACTGAAGCTTTCTTT
16,-,TRBV9,TRBD2,TRBJ2-1,CASSVASGRVYNEQFF,TGTGCCAGCAGCGTAGCTAGCGGGAGAGTTTACAATGAGCAGTTCTTC